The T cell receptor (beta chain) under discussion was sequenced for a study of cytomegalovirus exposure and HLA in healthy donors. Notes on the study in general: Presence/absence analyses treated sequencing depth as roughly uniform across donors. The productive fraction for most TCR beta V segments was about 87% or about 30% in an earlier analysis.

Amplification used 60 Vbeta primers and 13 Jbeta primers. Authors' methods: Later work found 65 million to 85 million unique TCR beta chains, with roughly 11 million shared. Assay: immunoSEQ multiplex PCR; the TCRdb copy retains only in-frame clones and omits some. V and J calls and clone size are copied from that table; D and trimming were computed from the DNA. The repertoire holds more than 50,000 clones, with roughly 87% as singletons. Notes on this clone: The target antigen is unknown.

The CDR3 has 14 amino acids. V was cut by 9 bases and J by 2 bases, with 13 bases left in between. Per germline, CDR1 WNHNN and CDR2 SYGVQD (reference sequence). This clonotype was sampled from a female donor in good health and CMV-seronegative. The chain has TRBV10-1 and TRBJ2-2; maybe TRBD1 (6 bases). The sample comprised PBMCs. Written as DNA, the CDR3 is TGCGCCAGTTCCAGGGGACCCAACACCGGGGAGCTGTTTTTT. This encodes CASSRGPNTGELFF.